This TCR beta chain was sequenced in a study of Ad26.COV2.S vaccination and SARS-CoV-2 variants (dated by TCRdb to the early 2020s). Regarding the study in general: Donors in the vaccine arm were drawn from COV1001, a multicentre, randomized, double-blind, placebo-controlled phase I-IIa trial testing Ad26.COV2.S in healthy adults. Ad26.COV2.S was given intramuscularly at 5x10^10 or 1x10^11 viral particles, as a single shot or as two shots 56 days apart. Sequencing of the TCRbeta repertoire served to evaluate the specificity and breadth of SARS-CoV-2-reactive T cell receptors following Ad26.COV2.S vaccination. The TCR-sequenced set comprised about 32 samples: roughly 19 Ad26.COV2.S vaccine recipients, 5 placebo recipients and 8 SARS-CoV-2 convalescent individuals. Trial participants were randomized into five groups of five, in which low-dose or high-dose Ad26.COV2.S was given once or twice, or placebo was given on both occasions. Blinding of investigators to trial group allocation was maintained during experiments and outcome assessment. General conclusions and limits of the study: Comparable non-spike TCR breadth was observed between vaccine and placebo recipients, consistent with only spike being contained in the vaccine. After vaccination, spike-specific CD8+ and CD4+ T cell responses were reported to show substantial breadth. The study was not powered to compare responses between vaccine doses or regimens. Spike-specific TCR breadth was higher in Ad26.COV2.S recipients than in placebo recipients (P = 0.0014). It was noted by the authors that total T cell responses may have been underestimated by the TCR breadth and depth analyses.

For this clone: Its antigen has not been determined. Per-base qualities were not stored, and no clone one base away is much larger.

The immunoSEQ Assay was the method used to sequence TCRbeta CDR3 regions. After extraction, genomic DNA underwent amplification by bias-controlled multiplex PCR, followed by high-throughput sequencing. Per the original workflow: To quantify the absolute abundance of each unique TCRbeta CDR3 region, sequences were collapsed and filtered. Usable DNA was measured by amplifying reference genes present in all nucleated cells, and TCRbeta template counts were normalized to that usable DNA to estimate T cell fraction. Repertoire TCRs were annotated as SARS-CoV-2-specific by exact matching of V gene, CDR3 amino acid sequence and J gene to a known reactive TCR set. The reference SARS-CoV-2 TCR set came from MIRA and was filtered for enrichment in COVID-19-positive ImmuneCODE repertoires, removing public or cross-reactive TCRs. Using the MIRA antigens, annotated TCRs were further analysed by specific ORF or by position within an ORF. Depth was the summed frequency of annotated unique rearrangements, while breadth was defined as annotated unique rearrangements over total unique productive rearrangements. Two-sided Wilcoxon rank-sum tests were used to compare TCR breadth between groups. This immuneACCESS table, as held by TCRdb, lists in-frame sequences with V and J called but not all clones. Of the missing ones, under half trace to an unresolved V gene in checked studies; the others have no known cause. D and trimming were read from the DNA, whereas the V and J calls and clone size are those reported in that table. Across this sample there are around 320,000 clones, with just over 85% seen only once. The leading ten clones occupy 1.5% to 2% of the sample.

The treatment or condition label on this specimen signifies: about 20 received Ad26.COV2.S at low or high dose, single or two shots; roughly 5 received placebo; per-sample allocation not given. For vaccine and placebo recipients, repertoires were sequenced using samples collected on day 63 after the first injection. Between 29 July and 7 August 2020, Cohort 1b enrolled about two dozen adults aged 18-55 years at one site in Boston, USA. As a vaccine, Ad26.COV2.S was a replication-incompetent adenovirus type 26 vector that expressed a prefusion-stabilized SARS-CoV-2 spike protein derived from the original Wuhan strain. From its cysteine to its phenylalanine, the CDR3 spans 15 amino acids. The only DNA kept is the CDR3, 45 bases in frame from the first base. The V end loses 1 base and the J end loses 5 bases, and a stretch of 11 bases separates them. CDR1 and CDR2, per the germline V gene (reference sequence), are LNHDA and SQIVND.

The V and J genes are TRBV19 and TRBJ1-4; D gene: possibly TRBD1, on 6 matching bases. The clonotype originates from a person aged 18-65 years who received the Ad26.COV2.S COVID-19 vaccine or a placebo. The specimen comprised peripheral blood, sampled in a trial of Ad26.COV2.S vaccine versus placebo. CDR3 region: CASSIGAGGNEKLFF. The base sequence is TGTGCCAGTAGTATAGGAGCTGGGGGCAATGAAAAACTGTTTTTT.